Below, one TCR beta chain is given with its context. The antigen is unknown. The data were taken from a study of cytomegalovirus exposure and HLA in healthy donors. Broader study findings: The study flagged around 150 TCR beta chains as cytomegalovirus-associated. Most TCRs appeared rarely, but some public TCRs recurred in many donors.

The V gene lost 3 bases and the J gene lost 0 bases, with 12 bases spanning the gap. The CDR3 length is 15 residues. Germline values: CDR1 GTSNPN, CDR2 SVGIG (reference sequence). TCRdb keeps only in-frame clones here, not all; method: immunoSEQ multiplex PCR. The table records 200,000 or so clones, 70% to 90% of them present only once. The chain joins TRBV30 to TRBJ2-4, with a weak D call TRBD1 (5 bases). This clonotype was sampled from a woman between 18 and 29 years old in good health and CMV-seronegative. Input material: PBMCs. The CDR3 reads CAWSGPTVAKNIQYF. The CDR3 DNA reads TGTGCCTGGAGCGGACCGACAGTAGCCAAAAACATTCAGTACTTC.